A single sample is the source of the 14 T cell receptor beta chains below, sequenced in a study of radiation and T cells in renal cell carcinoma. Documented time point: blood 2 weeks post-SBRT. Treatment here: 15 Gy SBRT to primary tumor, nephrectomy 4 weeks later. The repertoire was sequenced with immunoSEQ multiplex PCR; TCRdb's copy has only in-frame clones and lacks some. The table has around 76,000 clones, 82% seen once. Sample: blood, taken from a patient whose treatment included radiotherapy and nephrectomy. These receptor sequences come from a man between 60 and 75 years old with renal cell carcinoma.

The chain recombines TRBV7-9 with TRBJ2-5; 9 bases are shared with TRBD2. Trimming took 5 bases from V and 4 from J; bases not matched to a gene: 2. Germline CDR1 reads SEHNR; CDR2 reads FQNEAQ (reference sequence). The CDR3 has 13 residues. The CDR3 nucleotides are TGTGCCAGCAGCCAACTAGCGGGAGAGACCCAGTACTTC. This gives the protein CASSQLAGETQYF.

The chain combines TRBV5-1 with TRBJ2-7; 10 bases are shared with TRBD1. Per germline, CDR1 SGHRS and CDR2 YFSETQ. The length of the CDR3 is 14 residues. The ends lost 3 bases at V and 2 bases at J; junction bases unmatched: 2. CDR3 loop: CASSWTGGTYEQYF. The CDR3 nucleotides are TGCGCCAGCAGCTGGACAGGGGGTACCTACGAGCAGTACTTC.

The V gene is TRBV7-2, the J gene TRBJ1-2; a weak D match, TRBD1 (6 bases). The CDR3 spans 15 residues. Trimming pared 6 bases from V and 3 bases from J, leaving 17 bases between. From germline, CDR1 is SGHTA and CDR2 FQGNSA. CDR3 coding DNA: TGTGCCAGCAGTCTTACAGGGAGGAGGGACTATGGCTACACCTTC. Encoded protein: CASSLTGRRDYGYTF.

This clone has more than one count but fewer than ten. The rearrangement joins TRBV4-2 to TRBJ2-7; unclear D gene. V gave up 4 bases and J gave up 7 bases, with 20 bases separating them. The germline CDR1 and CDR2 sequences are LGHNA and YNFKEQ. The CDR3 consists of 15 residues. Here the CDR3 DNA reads TGTGCCAGCAGCCGTCGGACCGGTAATTCTGGGGAGCAGTACTTC. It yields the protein CASSRRTGNSGEQYF.

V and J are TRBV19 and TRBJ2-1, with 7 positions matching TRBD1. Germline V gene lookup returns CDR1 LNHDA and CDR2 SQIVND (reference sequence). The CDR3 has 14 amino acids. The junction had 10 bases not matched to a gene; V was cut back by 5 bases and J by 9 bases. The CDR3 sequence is CASSVRRGMTEQFF. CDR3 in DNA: TGTGCCAGTAGTGTTCGCAGGGGGATGACTGAGCAGTTCTTC.

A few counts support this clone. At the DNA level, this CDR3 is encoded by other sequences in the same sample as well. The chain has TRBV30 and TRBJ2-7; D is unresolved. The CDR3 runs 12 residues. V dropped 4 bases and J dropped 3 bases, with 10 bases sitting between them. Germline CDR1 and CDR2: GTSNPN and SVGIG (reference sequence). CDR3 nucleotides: TGTGCCTGGAATCGGGTAGACTACGAGCAGTACTTC. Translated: CAWNRVDYEQYF.

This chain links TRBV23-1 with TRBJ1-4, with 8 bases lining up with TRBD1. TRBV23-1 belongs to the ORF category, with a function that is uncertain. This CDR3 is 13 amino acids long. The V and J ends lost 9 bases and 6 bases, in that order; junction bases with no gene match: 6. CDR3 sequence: CARFRGRYEKLFF. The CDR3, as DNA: TGCGCCAGATTCAGGGGGCGGTATGAAAAACTGTTTTTT.

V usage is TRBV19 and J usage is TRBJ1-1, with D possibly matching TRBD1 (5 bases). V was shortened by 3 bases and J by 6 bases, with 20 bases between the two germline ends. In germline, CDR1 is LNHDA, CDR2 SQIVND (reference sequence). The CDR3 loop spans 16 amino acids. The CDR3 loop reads CASSIGTPDGRPEAFF. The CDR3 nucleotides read TGTGCCAGTAGTATTGGGACGCCGGACGGAAGGCCTGAAGCTTTCTTT.

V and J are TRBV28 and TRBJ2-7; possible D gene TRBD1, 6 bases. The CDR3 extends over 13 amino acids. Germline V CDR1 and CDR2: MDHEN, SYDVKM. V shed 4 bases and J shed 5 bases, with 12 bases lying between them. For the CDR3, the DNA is TGTGCCAGCAGTTATAGGACAGCTAACGAGCAGTACTTC. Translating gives CASSYRTANEQYF.

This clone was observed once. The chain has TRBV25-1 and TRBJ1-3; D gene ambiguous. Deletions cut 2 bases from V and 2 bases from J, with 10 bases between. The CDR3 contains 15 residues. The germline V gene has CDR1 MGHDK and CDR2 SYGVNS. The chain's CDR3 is CASSEQTLPGNTIYF. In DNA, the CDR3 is TGTGCCAGCAGTGAACAGACCCTACCTGGAAACACCATATATTTT.

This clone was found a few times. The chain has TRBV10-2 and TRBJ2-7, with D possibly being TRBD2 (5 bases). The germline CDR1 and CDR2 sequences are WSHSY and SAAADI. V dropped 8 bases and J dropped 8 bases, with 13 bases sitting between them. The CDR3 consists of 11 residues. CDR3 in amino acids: CASGPGVKQYF. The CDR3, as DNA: TGCGCCAGCGGCCCCGGGGTTAAGCAGTACTTC.

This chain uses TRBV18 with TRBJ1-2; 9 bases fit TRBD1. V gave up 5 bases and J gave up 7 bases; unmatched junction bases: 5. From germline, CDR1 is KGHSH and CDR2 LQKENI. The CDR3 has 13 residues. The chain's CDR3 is CASSSTGGGGYTF. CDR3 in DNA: TGTGCCAGCTCATCGACAGGGGGAGGTGGCTACACCTTC.

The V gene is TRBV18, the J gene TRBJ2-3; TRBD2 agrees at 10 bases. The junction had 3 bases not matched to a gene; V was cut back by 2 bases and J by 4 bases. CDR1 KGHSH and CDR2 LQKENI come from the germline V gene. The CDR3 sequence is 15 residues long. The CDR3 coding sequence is TGTGCCAGCTCACCAGAGCGGGAGGGCCCAGATACGCAGTATTTT. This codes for CASSPEREGPDTQYF.

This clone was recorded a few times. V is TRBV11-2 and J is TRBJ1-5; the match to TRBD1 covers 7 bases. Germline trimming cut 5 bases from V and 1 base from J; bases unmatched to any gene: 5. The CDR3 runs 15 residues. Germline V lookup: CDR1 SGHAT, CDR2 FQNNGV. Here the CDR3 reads CASSLQGSSNQPQHF. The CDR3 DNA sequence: TGTGCCAGCAGCCTACAGGGGTCGAGCAATCAGCCCCAGCATTTT.